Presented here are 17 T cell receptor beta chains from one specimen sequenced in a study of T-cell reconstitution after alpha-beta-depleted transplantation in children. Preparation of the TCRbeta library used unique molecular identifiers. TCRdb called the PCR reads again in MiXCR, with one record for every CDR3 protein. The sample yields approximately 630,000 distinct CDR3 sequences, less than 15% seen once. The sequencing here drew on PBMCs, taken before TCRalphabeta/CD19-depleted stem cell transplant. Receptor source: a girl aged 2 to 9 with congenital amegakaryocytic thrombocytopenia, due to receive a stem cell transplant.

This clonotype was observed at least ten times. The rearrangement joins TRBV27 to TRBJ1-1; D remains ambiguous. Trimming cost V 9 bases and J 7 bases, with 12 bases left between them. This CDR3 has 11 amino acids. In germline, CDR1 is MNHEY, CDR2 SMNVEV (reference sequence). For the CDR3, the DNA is TGTGCCAGTGGGAGGACTAGTGAAGCTTTCTTT. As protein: CASGRTSEAFF.

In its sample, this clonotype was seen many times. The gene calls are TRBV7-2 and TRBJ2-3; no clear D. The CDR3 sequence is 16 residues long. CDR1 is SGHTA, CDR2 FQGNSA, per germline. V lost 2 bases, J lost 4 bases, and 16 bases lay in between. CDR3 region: CASSLRRSPTADTQYF. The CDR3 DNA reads TGTGCCAGCAGCTTAAGGCGGAGTCCAACCGCAGATACGCAGTATTTT.

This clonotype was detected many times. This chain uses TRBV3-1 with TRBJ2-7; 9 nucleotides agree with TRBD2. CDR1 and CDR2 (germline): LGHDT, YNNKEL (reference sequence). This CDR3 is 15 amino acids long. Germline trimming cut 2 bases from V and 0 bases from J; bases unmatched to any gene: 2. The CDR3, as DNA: TGTGCCAGCAGCCAATCGGGACTAGCCTCCTACGAGCAGTACTTC. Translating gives CASSQSGLASYEQYF.

CDR3 region: CASSLGWRENEQYF. The CDR3 DNA reads TGTGCCAGCAGCTTGGGGTGGCGGGAGAACGAGCAGTACTTC. The V gene is TRBV5-5, the J gene TRBJ2-7; 7 bases match TRBD2. CDR1 SGHKS and CDR2 YYEKEE come from the germline V gene (reference sequence). With 0 bases clipped from V and 5 bases from J, the junction kept 5 bases outside the gene matches. CDR3 length equals 14 residues.

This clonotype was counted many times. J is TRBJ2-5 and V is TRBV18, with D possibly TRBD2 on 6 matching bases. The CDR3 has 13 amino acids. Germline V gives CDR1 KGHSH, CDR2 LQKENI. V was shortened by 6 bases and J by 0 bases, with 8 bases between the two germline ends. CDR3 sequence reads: CASSRDYQETQYF. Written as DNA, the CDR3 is TGTGCCAGCTCGCGGGACTACCAAGAGACCCAGTACTTC.

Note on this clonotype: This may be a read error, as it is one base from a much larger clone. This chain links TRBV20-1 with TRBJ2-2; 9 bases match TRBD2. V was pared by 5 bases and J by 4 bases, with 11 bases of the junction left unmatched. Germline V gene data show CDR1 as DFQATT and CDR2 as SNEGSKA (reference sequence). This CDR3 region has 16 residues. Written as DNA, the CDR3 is TGCAGTGCTTCAAGCGGGAGGCCCGGATTCACCGGGGAGCTGTTTTTT. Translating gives CSASSGRPGFTGELFF.

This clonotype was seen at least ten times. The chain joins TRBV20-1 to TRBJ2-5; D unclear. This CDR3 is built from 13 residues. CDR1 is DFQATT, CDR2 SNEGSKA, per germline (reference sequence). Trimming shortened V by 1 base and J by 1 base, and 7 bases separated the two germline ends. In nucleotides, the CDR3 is TGCAGTGCTAGAGCATCAGGCCAAGAGACCCAGTACTTC. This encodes CSARASGQETQYF.

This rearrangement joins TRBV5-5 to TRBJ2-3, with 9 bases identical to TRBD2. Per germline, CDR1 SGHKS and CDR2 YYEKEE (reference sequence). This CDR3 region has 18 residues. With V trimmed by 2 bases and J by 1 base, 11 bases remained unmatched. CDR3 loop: CASSFSQGLARGTDTQYF. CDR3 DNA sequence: TGTGCCAGCAGCTTCTCCCAGGGACTAGCTCGGGGCACAGATACGCAGTATTTT. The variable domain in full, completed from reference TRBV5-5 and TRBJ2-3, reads DAGVTQSPTHLIKTRGQQVTLRCSPISGHKSVSWYQQVLGQGPQFIFQYYEKEERGRGNFPDRFSARQFPNYSSELNVNALLLGDSALYLCASSFSQGLARGTDTQYFGPGTRLTVL.

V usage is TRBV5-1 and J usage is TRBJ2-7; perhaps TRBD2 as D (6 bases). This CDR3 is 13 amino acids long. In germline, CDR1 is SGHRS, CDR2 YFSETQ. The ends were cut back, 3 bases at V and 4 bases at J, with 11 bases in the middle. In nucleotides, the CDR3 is TGCGCCAGCAGCTCGGGACTCCGATACGAGCAGTACTTC. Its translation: CASSSGLRYEQYF.

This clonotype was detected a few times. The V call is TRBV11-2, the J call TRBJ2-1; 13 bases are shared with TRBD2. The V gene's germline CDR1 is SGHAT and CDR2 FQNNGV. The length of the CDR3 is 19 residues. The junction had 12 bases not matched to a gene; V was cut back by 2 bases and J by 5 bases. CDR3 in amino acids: CASSLLGTSGIRADNEQFF. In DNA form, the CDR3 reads TGTGCCAGCAGCTTATTGGGGACTAGCGGGATAAGGGCCGACAATGAGCAGTTCTTC.

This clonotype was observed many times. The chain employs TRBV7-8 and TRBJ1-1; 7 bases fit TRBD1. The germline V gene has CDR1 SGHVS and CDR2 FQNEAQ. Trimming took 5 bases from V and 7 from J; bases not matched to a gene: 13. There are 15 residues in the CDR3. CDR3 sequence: CASSPPHGTEFEAFF. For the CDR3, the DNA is TGTGCCAGCAGCCCTCCCCATGGGACAGAATTTGAAGCTTTCTTT.

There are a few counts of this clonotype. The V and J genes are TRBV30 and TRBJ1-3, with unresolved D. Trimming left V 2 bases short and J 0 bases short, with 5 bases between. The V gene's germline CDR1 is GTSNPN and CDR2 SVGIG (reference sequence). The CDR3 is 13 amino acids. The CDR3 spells CAWSTASGNTIYF. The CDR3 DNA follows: TGTGCCTGGAGTACAGCCTCTGGAAACACCATATATTTT.

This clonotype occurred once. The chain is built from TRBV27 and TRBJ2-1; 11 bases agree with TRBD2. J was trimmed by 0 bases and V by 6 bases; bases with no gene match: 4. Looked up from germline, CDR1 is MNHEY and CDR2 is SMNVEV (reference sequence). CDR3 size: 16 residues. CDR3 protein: CASSVGTSGSYNEQFF. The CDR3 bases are TGTGCCAGCAGCGTGGGGACTAGCGGCTCCTACAATGAGCAGTTCTTC.

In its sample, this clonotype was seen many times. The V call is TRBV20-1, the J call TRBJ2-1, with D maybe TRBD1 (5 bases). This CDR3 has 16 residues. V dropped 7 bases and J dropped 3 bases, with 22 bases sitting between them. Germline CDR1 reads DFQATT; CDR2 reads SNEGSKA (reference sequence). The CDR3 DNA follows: TGCAGTGTTTTAGGGATCCAGGGCTCTTTCTACAATGAGCAGTTCTTC. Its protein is CSVLGIQGSFYNEQFF.

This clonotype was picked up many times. The CDR3 loop is CATSDSSDAYNEQFF. In nucleotides, the CDR3 is TGTGCCACCAGTGATTCATCGGACGCCTACAATGAGCAGTTCTTC. The chain employs TRBV24-1 and TRBJ2-1; no clear D. CDR1 and CDR2 (germline): KGHDR, SFDVKD. The ends were cut back, 2 bases at V and 2 bases at J, with 9 bases in the middle. The CDR3 is made up of 15 amino acids.

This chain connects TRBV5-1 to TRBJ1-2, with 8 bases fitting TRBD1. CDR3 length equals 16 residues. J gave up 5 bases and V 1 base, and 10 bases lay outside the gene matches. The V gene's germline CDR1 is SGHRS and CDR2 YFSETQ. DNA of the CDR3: TGCGCCAGCAGCTTGCTCACCGGACAGGGTGGATATGGCTACACCTTC. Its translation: CASSLLTGQGGYGYTF.

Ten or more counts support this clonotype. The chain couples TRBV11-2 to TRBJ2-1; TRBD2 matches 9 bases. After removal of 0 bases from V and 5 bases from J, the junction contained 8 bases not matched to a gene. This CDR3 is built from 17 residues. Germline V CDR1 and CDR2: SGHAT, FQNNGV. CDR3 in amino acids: CASSLDGLAGPHNEQFF. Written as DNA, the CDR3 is TGTGCCAGCAGCTTAGATGGGCTAGCGGGACCACACAATGAGCAGTTCTTC.